The rows below give T cell receptor beta chains drawn from one sample of a study of beta chain features in type 1 diabetes. Libraries were prepared by immunoSEQ multiplex PCR; TCRdb keeps only in-frame clonotypes and omits some of them. The profile shows a few hundred thousand clones, 16% of them singletons. The sample comprised naive CD4+ T cells from blood. These TCRs come from a man in his thirties or forties with type 1 diabetes. Both conserved end residues are part of each CDR3. A D gene is named only where the DNA matches it firmly. Size is omitted from some rows. Given values are once, few, many or a class for expanded clones.

J | size | V | D | DNA | CDR3
TRBJ2-7 | - | TRBV28 | - | TGTGCCAGCAGTTTATTTGGAGGGAGCTCCTACGAGCAGTACTTC | CASSLFGGSSYEQYF
TRBJ2-7 | - | TRBV29-1 | TRBD1 | TGCAGCGCTCTGGACAGGGGGCGGCACGAGCAGTACTTC | CSALDRGRHEQYF
TRBJ2-4 | - | TRBV7-2 | - | TGTGCCAGCAGCGATAAAGGTTCTTGGAACATTCAGTACTTC | CASSDKGSWNIQYF
TRBJ1-4 | - | TRBV7-9 | - | TGTGCCAGCAGCACCCGGGATTGGGGCCGGGAAGAAAAACTGTTTTTT | CASSTRDWGREEKLFF
TRBJ2-3 | few | TRBV6-5 | - | TGTGCCAGCAGTTACGGGTCCATAGGATTAGGAGATACGCAGTATTTT | CASSYGSIGLGDTQYF
TRBJ2-3 | - | TRBV30 | - | TGTGCCTGGGGCCCAACAGGGCCAGATACGCAGTATTTT | CAWGPTGPDTQYF
TRBJ2-1 | few | TRBV7-2 | - | TGTGCCAGCAGCATTCCAGGGTCCTACAATGAGCAGTTCTTC | CASSIPGSYNEQFF
TRBJ2-1 | - | TRBV15 | TRBD1 | TGTGCCACCAGCAGAGGGGACAGGGGATCGGAGTTCTTC | CATSRGDRGSEFF
TRBJ2-7 | few | TRBV29-1 | - | TGCAGCGTTGTCCGCCCAGGTATCAACGAGCAGTACTTC | CSVVRPGINEQYF
TRBJ2-5 | few | TRBV5-4 | - | TGTGCCAGCAGCTTGGCGTCGGGCGATGTTGAGACCCAGTACTTC | CASSLASGDVETQYF
TRBJ1-5 | few | TRBV30 | - | TGTGCCTGGTCAACAGGCGGACAGCCCCAGCATTTT | CAWSTGGQPQHF
TRBJ1-2 | - | TRBV30 | TRBD1 | TGTGCCTGGACAGGGGGCGACTATGGCTACACCTTC | CAWTGGDYGYTF
TRBJ2-5 | - | TRBV28 | - | TGTGCCAGCAGTTTCTCGACAGTTCAAGAGACCCAGTACTTC | CASSFSTVQETQYF
TRBJ2-1 | - | TRBV20-1 | - | TGCAGTGGACAGGATGGCAATGAGCAGTTCTTC | CSGQDGNEQFF
TRBJ2-3 | few | TRBV23-1 | - | TGCGCCAGCAGTCCTCGGGACGCAGATACGCAGTATTTT | CASSPRDADTQYF
TRBJ2-3 | - | TRBV27 | TRBD2 | TGTGCCAGCAGTTCCCCCCTGCGGGAGGGAACAGATACGCAGTATTTT | CASSSPLREGTDTQYF
TRBJ2-1 | few | TRBV7-3 | - | TGTGCCAGCAGCTTCTCCTACAATGAGCAGTTCTTC | CASSFSYNEQFF
TRBJ2-2 | - | TRBV6-6 | - | TGTGCCAGCAGCCCCAGGGAGGATGGCGGGGAGCTGTTTTTT | CASSPREDGGELFF
TRBJ2-6 | few | TRBV7-6 | - | TGTGCCAGCAGCCCCTCGGGACTGTCTGGGGCCAACGTCCTGACTTTC | CASSPSGLSGANVLTF
TRBJ1-5 | few | TRBV30 | - | TGTGCCTGGAGCCCGGGGACTAATCAGCCCCAGCATTTT | CAWSPGTNQPQHF
TRBJ2-5 | few | TRBV28 | - | TGTGCCAGCAGTTTACGGGGCCCGAAAGAGACCCAGTACTTC | CASSLRGPKETQYF
TRBJ2-4 | few | TRBV18 | - | TGTGCCAGCTCACCCGAAAACATTCAGTACTTC | CASSPENIQYF
TRBJ2-3 | - | TRBV5-4 | TRBD1 | TGTGCCAGCAGCTCGGGACAGGACACAGATACGCAGTATTTT | CASSSGQDTDTQYF
TRBJ2-7 | few | TRBV7-9 | - | TGTGCCAGCAGCTTAGGCGGCACATCCTACGAGCAGTACTTC | CASSLGGTSYEQYF
TRBJ1-2 | few | TRBV4-3 | TRBD1 | TGCGCCAGCAGCCAAGTGGGGACAGGGGGACTCGGAAGCTATGGCTACACCTTC | CASSQVGTGGLGSYGYTF
TRBJ2-1 | - | TRBV19 | - | TGTGCCAGTAGTCCTCTTCTACACAATGAGCAGTTCTTC | CASSPLLHNEQFF
TRBJ2-7 | few | TRBV9 | TRBD1 | TGTGCCAGCAGCGTCACAGGGGGAACCTACGAGCAGTACTTC | CASSVTGGTYEQYF
TRBJ2-3 | few | TRBV29-1 | TRBD2 | TGCAGCGTAAAGGGGGCCCTAGCGGGAGTTGGAGATACGCAGTATTTT | CSVKGALAGVGDTQYF
TRBJ2-1 | - | TRBV10-3 | - | TGTGCCATCAGTGACTCTCGAAGGTCAAATGAGCAGTTCTTC | CAISDSRRSNEQFF